Following are 17 T cell receptor beta chains from one sample sequenced in a study of T cells in Graves' hyperthyroidism and ophthalmopathy. From RNA transcripts, TCR beta CDR3 regions were amplified. HTBI primers were employed in a first-round RT-PCR of the TCR CDR3. Each CDR3 protein gets one entry after TCRdb re-called the multiplex PCR reads with MiXCR. This sample has about 320,000 distinct CDR3 sequences, with 16% found just once. The source material was blood. Receptors were obtained from a man aged 30-40 years with Graves' hyperthyroidism.

This clonotype was picked up a small number of times. The gene calls are TRBV6-1 and TRBJ2-5; no firm D call. The CDR3 loop spans 13 amino acids. Trimming left V 10 bases short and J 13 bases short, with 25 bases between. The germline CDR1 and CDR2 sequences are MNHNS and SASEGT. This chain's CDR3 is CAISPPQSTWGYF. The CDR3 DNA is TGTGCCATCTCCCCCCCCCAGTCGACTTGGGGGTACTTC.

At least ten counts were recorded for this clonotype. The chain employs TRBV27 and TRBJ2-7, with 7 nucleotides matching TRBD2. CDR1 and CDR2 from the germline V gene are MNHEY and SMNVEV (reference sequence). This CDR3 comprises 16 residues. V shed 5 bases and J 2 bases; nucleotides not matched to a gene: 12. This chain's CDR3 is CASSARRGESTYEQYF. The DNA for the CDR3 is TGTGCCAGCAGTGCGCGTCGGGGGGAATCAACCTACGAGCAGTACTTC.

This clonotype showed up just a few times. V and J are TRBV11-2 and TRBJ2-3; D may be TRBD1 or TRBD2 (5 bases each). The length of the CDR3 is 15 residues. The V gene's germline CDR1 is SGHAT and CDR2 FQNNGV. V was pared by 8 bases and J by 7 bases, with 22 bases between. CDR3 amino acids: CASQLGAKEAYTQYF. The CDR3 DNA sequence: TGTGCCAGCCAACTCGGGGCCAAGGAAGCGTATACGCAGTATTTT.

This clonotype was seen a single time. The chain carries TRBV3-1 and TRBJ2-3, with 13 bases identical to TRBD2. Germline V gene lookup returns CDR1 LGHDT and CDR2 YNNKEL (reference sequence). The length of the CDR3 is 15 residues. V trimming: 5 bases; J trimming: 5 bases; junction bases outside the gene matches: 4. The CDR3 is CASSLLAGGQDTQYF. CDR3 nucleotide sequence: TGTGCCAGCAGCTTACTAGCGGGGGGGCAAGATACGCAGTATTTT.

The table lists this clonotype with a count of one. A much larger clone is a single base away; this may be a read error. The chain uses TRBV7-6 and TRBJ2-1; D is uncertain. The V gene lost 4 bases and the J gene lost 6 bases, with 16 bases spanning the gap. The germline V gene has CDR1 SGHVS and CDR2 FNYEAQ. The CDR3 has 15 amino acids. CDR3 sequence (DNA): TGTGCCAGCAGCTCCCCTTTTGAGTGGACCAATGAGCAGTTCTTC. It specifies CASSSPFEWTNEQFF.

Comments on this clonotype: Compared with germline, one end of the junction differs, possibly owing to a read error. The chain recombines TRBV20-1 with TRBJ1-4; D ambiguous. The V gene's germline CDR1 is DFQATT and CDR2 SNEGSKA (reference sequence). CDR3 length: 11 residues. CDR3 DNA: TGCAGTGCTAGAGTCCAGGAAAGACTGTTTTTT. Amino acids: CSARVQERLFF.

CDR3 DNA: TGTGCCACCCCTAGGACAGGAGCCTCTGGAAACACCATATATTTT. Translating gives CATPRTGASGNTIYF. This sequence joins TRBV27 and TRBJ1-3; the match to TRBD1 covers 7 bases. Germline CDR1 and CDR2: MNHEY and SMNVEV (reference sequence). CDR3 length: 15 amino acids. J lost 0 bases, V lost 10 bases, and 9 bases had no gene match.

The chain combines TRBV7-2 with TRBJ2-3; the D gene is possibly TRBD2 (6 bases). Trimming removed 5 bases at V and 9 bases at J, with 15 bases between. The CDR3 is 13 residues long. In germline, CDR1 is SGHTA, CDR2 FQGNSA. CDR3 nucleotides: TGTGCCAGCAGCGCCACCGTCCGGGGGACGCAGTATTTT. Its translation: CASSATVRGTQYF.

This clonotype was counted many times. This rearrangement joins TRBV3-1 to TRBJ2-1, with D hard to call. The ends were cut back, 0 bases at V and 8 bases at J, with 5 bases in the middle. The CDR3 consists of 12 residues. Germline V lookup: CDR1 LGHDT, CDR2 YNNKEL (reference sequence). The CDR3: CASSQDRDEQFF. The CDR3 DNA is TGTGCCAGCAGCCAAGATAGGGATGAGCAGTTCTTC.

This clonotype was counted ten times or more. This chain links TRBV27 with TRBJ2-1; no clear D gene. Germline-derived CDR1 and CDR2 are MNHEY and SMNVEV (reference sequence). V lost 2 bases to trimming and J lost 4 bases, with 9 bases between them. The CDR3 length is 14 residues. The CDR3 bases are TGTGCCAGCAGTTTAACGCACGGTTACAATGAGCAGTTCTTC. Translating it yields CASSLTHGYNEQFF.

V gene TRBV7-9 combines with J gene TRBJ1-1; the D gene is possibly TRBD1 (5 bases). The CDR3 is made up of 16 amino acids. Looked up from germline, CDR1 is SEHNR and CDR2 is FQNEAQ (reference sequence). Trimming removed 5 bases at V and 1 base at J, with 17 bases between. For the CDR3, the DNA is TGTGCCAGCAGCCAAATAGGGGCAGGAGGGAACACTGAAGCTTTCTTT. Protein sequence: CASSQIGAGGNTEAFF.

This clonotype was recorded at least ten times. The chain is built from TRBV12-3 or TRBV12-4 and TRBJ2-7; TRBD1 agrees at 8 bases. The junction had 4 bases not matched to a gene; V was cut back by 3 bases and J by 3 bases. This CDR3 has 14 amino acids. CDR3 amino acids: CASSFTGGGYEQYF. The CDR3 bases are TGTGCCAGCAGTTTTACAGGGGGTGGCTACGAGCAGTACTTC.

This clonotype was counted between two and nine times. The V call is TRBV27, the J call TRBJ1-2; 9 bases map to TRBD1. V lost 6 bases to trimming and J lost 7 bases; unmatched junction nucleotides: 9. Per germline, CDR1 MNHEY and CDR2 SMNVEV (reference sequence). The CDR3 totals 14 residues. CDR3 in DNA: TGTGCCAGCAGCCCCCAGCCGGGACAGGGTGGCTACACCTTC. Translating it yields CASSPQPGQGGYTF.

The chain joins TRBV29-1 to TRBJ2-2; D possibly corresponds to TRBD2 (6 bases). Germline V gene sequence: CDR1 SQVTM, CDR2 ANQGSEA. CDR3 length equals 15 residues. Trimming cost V 2 bases and J 1 base, with 11 bases left between them. In DNA form, the CDR3 reads TGCAGCGTTGAAACCCCGGGACTGAACACCGGGGAGCTGTTTTTT. It yields the protein CSVETPGLNTGELFF.

This chain uses TRBV7-2 with TRBJ1-2; D perhaps matches TRBD1 (5 bases). Germline V gene data show CDR1 as SGHTA and CDR2 as FQGNSA. Trimming stripped 2 bases from V and 1 base from J, with 14 bases between. The CDR3 loop spans 16 amino acids. CDR3 residues: CASSLNRQSLNYGYTF. CDR3 in DNA: TGTGCCAGCAGCTTAAACCGACAGTCCCTTAACTATGGCTACACCTTC.

This clonotype appeared many times. The chain employs TRBV24-1 and TRBJ2-3, with TRBD2 as a possible D gene (5 bases). Trimming removed 9 bases at V and 5 bases at J, with 8 bases between. The V gene's germline CDR1 is KGHDR and CDR2 SFDVKD. The CDR3 covers 11 residues. The CDR3 bases are TGTGCCACCGGAAGCGGAGATACGCAGTATTTT. This codes for CATGSGDTQYF.

This clonotype has a handful of counts. This rearrangement joins TRBV25-1 to TRBJ2-3; tentatively, D is TRBD2 (6 bases). Per germline, CDR1 MGHDK and CDR2 SYGVNS. Trimming pared 6 bases from V and 6 bases from J, leaving 13 bases between. The CDR3 contains 13 residues. The CDR3 DNA is TGTGCCAGCAGCCCTGGGGGGAGCGATACGCAGTATTTT. Encoded protein: CASSPGGSDTQYF. Looking up the rest from reference TRBV25-1 and TRBJ2-3 gives the full variable domain: EADIYQTPRYLVIGTGKKITLECSQTMGHDKMYWYQQDPGMELHLIHYSYGVNSTEKGDLSSESTVSRIRTEHFPLTLESARPSHTSQYLCASSPGGSDTQYFGPGTRLTVL.